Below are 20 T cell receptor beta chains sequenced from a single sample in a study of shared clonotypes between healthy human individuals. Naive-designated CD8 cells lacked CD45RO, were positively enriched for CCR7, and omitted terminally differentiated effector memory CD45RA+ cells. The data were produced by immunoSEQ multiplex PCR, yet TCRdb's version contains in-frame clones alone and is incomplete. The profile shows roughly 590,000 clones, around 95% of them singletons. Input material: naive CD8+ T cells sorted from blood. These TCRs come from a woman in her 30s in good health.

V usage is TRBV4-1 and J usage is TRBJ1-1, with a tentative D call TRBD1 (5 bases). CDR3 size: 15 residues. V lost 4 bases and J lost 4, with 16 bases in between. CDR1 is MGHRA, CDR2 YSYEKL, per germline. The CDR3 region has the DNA TGCGCCAGCAGCCCTTATCAGGGTATGGGCACTGAAGCTTTCTTT. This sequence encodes CASSPYQGMGTEAFF.

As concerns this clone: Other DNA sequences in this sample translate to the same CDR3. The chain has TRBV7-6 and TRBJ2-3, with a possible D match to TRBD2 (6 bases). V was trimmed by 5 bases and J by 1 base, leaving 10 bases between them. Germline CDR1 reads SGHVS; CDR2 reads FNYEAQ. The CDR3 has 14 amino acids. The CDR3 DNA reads TGTGCCAGCAGCCTAGGGACTGGCACAGATACGCAGTATTTT. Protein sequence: CASSLGTGTDTQYF.

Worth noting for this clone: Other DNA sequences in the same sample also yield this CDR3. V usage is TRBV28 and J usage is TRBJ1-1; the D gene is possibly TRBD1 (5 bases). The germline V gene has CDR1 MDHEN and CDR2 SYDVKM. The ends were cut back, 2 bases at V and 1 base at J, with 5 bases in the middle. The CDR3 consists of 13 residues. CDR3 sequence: CASSLRGNTEAFF. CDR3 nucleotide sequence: TGTGCCAGCAGTTTAAGGGGGAACACTGAAGCTTTCTTT.

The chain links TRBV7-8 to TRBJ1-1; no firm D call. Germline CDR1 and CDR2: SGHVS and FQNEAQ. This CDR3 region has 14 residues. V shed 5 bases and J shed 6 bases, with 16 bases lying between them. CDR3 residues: CASSLDGEDAEAFF. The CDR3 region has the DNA TGTGCCAGCAGCCTAGATGGGGAAGACGCTGAAGCTTTCTTT.

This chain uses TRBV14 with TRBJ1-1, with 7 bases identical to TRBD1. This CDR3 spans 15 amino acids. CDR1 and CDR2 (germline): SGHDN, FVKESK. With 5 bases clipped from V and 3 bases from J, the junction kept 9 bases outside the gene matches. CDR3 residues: CASSYTGEMDTEAFF. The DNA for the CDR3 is TGTGCCAGCAGCTACACAGGGGAAATGGACACTGAAGCTTTCTTT.

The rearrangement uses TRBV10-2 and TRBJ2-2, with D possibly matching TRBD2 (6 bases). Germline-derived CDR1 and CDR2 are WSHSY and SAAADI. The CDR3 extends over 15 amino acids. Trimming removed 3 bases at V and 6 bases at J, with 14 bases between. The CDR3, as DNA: TGCGCCAGCAGTGACGGGAGTTCTCTTTCCGGGGAGCTGTTTTTT. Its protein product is CASSDGSSLSGELFF.

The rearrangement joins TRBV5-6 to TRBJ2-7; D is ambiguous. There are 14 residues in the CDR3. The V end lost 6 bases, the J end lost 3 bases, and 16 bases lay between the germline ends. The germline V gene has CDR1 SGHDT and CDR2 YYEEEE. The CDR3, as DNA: TGTGCCAGCAAATCCGTCGTAGAAGGCTACGAGCAGTACTTC. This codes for CASKSVVEGYEQYF.

DNA for the CDR3: TGTGCCAGCACCCTCGGGACAGCCTCCACAGATACGCAGTATTTT. Its protein product is CASTLGTASTDTQYF. The chain carries TRBV6-5 and TRBJ2-3, with TRBD1 matching over 7 bases. Trimming took 7 bases from V and 2 from J; bases not matched to a gene: 9. Looked up from germline, CDR1 is MNHEY and CDR2 is SVGAGI. The CDR3 sequence is 15 residues long.

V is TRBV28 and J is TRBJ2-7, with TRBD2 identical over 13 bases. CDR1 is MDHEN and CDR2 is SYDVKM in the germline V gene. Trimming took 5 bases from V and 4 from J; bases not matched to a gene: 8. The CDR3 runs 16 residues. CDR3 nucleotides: TGTGCCAGCAGTCTAGGACTAGCGGGAGTTGTTTACGAGCAGTACTTC. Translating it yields CASSLGLAGVVYEQYF.

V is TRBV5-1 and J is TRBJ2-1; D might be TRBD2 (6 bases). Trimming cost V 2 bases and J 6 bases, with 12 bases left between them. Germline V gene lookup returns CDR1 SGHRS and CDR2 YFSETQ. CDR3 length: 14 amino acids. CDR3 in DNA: TGCGCCAGCAGCTTTAGCGGTGTCCTCAATGAGCAGTTCTTC. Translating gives CASSFSGVLNEQFF.

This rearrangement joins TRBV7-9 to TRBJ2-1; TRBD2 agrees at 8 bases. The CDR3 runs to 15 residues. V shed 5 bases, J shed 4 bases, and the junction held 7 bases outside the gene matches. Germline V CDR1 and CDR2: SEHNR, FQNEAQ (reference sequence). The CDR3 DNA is TGTGCCAGCAGCCCAGCGGGAGTGGGGTACAATGAGCAGTTCTTC. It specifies CASSPAGVGYNEQFF.

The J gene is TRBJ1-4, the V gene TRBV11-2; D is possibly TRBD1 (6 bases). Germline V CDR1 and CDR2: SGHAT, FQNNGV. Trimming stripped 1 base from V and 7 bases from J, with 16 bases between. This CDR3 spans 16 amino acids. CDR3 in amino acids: CASSLVWAGEGEKLFF. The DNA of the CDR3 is TGTGCCAGCAGCTTAGTCTGGGCAGGGGAAGGTGAAAAACTGTTTTTT.

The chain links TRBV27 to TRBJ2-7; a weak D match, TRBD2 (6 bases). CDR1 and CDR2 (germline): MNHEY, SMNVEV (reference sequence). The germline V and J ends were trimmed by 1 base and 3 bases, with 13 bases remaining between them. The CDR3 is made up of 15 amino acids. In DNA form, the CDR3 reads TGTGCCAGCAGTTTATTTCCAAAGACTAGCTACGAGCAGTACTTC. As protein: CASSLFPKTSYEQYF.

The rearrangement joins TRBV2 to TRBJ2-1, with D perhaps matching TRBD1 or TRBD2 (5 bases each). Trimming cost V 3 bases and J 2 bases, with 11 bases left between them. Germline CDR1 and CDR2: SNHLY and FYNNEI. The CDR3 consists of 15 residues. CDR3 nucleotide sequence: TGTGCCAGCAGTGATGACGGGGCTCCCTACAATGAGCAGTTCTTC. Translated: CASSDDGAPYNEQFF.

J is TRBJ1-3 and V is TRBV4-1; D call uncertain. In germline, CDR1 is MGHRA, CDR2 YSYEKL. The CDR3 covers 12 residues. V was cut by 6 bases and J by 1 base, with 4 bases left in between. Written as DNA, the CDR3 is TGCGCCAGCAGTAGGTCTGGAAACACCATATATTTT. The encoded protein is CASSRSGNTIYF.

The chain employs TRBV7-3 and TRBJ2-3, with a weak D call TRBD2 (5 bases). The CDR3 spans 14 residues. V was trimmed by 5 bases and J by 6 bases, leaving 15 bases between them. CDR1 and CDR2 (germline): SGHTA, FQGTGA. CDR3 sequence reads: CASSPGLPPDTQYF. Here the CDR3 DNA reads TGTGCCAGCAGCCCCGGACTGCCTCCGGATACGCAGTATTTT.

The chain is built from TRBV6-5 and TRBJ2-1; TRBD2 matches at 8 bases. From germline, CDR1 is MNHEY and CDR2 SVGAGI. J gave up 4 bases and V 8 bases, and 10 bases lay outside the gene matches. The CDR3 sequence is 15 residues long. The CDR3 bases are TGTGCCAGCTACCGGGAGGGAAATTATTACAATGAGCAGTTCTTC. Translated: CASYREGNYYNEQFF.

CDR3 coding DNA: TGTGCCAGCAGCGTAGGGCAGGAGCAGTACTTC. As protein: CASSVGQEQYF. V gene TRBV9 combines with J gene TRBJ2-7; D call uncertain. The CDR3 consists of 11 residues. Germline V gives CDR1 SGDLS, CDR2 YYNGEE. Trimming left V 0 bases short and J 7 bases short, with 5 bases between.

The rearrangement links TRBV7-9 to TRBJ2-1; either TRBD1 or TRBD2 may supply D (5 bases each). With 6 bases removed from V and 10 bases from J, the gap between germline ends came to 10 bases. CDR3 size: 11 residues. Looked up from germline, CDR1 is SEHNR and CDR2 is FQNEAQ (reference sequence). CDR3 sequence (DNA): TGTGCCAGCAGGAGGGGACGCGAGCAGTTCTTC. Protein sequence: CASRRGREQFF.

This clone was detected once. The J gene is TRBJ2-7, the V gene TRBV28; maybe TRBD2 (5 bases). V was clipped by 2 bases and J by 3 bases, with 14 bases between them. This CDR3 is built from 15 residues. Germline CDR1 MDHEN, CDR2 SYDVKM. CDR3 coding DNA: TGTGCCAGCAGTTTAAGGCGTAGCGACTACTACGAGCAGTACTTC. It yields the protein CASSLRRSDYYEQYF.